The T cell receptor (beta chain) described here comes from a study of blood T cell repertoires in COVID-19. At the level of the study: The study drew acute and convalescent COVID-19 samples from the United States, Italy and Spain. The cDNA or gDNA used as material had been derived from T cells, B-cell-depleted T cells, or PBMCs.

Per the authors' pipeline: Using reference gene primer amplification, nucleated cell counts were estimated. Measured with immunoSEQ multiplex PCR; TCRdb has only the in-frame clones, and not every one. For V, J and clone size, that table is used; D and trimming come from the DNA. The sample consists of roughly 170,000 clones, less than 85% of them appearing once. The CDR3 is 17 amino acids. Losses at the gene ends were 5 bases for V and 0 bases for J; bases not matched to a gene: 9. Per the germline V gene, CDR1 is MNHEY and CDR2 is SMNVEV (reference sequence). V usage is TRBV27 and J usage is TRBJ2-2; 7 bases are shared with TRBD2. Sequencing was performed on peripheral blood. This TCR derives from a woman of 80 years or more with acute or convalescent COVID-19. The CDR3 reads CASSPRLLAPNTGELFF. Here the CDR3 DNA reads TGTGCCAGCAGTCCTAGGTTACTAGCGCCGAACACCGGGGAGCTGTTTTTT.